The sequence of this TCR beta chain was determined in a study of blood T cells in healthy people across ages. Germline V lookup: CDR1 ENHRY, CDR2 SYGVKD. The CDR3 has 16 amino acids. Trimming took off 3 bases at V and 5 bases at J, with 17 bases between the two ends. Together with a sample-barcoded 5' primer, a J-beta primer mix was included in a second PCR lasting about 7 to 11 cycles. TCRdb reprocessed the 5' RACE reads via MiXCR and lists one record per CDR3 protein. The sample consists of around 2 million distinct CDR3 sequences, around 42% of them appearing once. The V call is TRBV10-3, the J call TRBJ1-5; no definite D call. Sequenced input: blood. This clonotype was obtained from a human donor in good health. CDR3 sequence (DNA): TGTGCCATCAGTGACGGAGGACCGAACTTCGATCAGCCCCAGCATTTT. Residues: CAISDGGPNFDQPQHF.